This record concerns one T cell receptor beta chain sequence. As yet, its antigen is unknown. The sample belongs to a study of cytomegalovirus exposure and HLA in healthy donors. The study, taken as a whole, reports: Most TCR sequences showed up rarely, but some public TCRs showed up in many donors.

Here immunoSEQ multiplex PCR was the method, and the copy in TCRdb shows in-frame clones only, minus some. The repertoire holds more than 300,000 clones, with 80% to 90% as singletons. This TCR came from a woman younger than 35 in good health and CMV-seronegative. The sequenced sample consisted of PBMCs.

The CDR3 DNA reads as TGTGCCAGCAGGGTAGAGAAGGGCAGGGGATCTAACGAGCAGTACTTC. Translating it yields CASRVEKGRGSNEQYF. The V and J genes are TRBV28 and TRBJ2-7, with D possibly TRBD1 on 6 matching bases. From germline, CDR1 is MDHEN and CDR2 SYDVKM. This CDR3 region has 16 residues. With 6 bases removed from V and 5 bases from J, the gap between germline ends came to 23 bases.